One and the same sample provided the 30 T cell receptor beta chains below, sequenced in a study of T cell responses to AZD1222 COVID-19 vaccine. This table comes from immunoSEQ multiplex PCR, and its TCRdb copy is limited to in-frame clones, with some not included. The sample includes roughly 120,000 clones, 88% of them seen just once. This specimen was peripheral blood, taken on day 0 of AZD1222 vaccination. The receptors here all came from an adult in good health.

The rearrangement links TRBV9 to TRBJ2-7, with unresolved D. Trimming took 5 bases from V and 5 from J, leaving 17 bases between them. This CDR3 has 14 residues. The germline gives CDR1 SGDLS, CDR2 YYNGEE. In nucleotides, the CDR3 is TGTGCCAGCAGTTTAGGGTTGAAAGTCCACGAGCAGTACTTC. Amino acids: CASSLGLKVHEQYF.

The rearrangement links TRBV27 to TRBJ1-2; 9 nucleotides line up with TRBD1. The junction had 11 bases not matched to a gene; V was cut back by 0 bases and J by 3 bases. Germline V CDR1 and CDR2: MNHEY, SMNVEV (reference sequence). This CDR3 comprises 18 residues. The CDR3 DNA reads TGTGCCAGCAGTTTATCGGGGGACAGGGTCGCCCCCTACTATGGCTACACCTTC. Amino acid sequence: CASSLSGDRVAPYYGYTF.

There are a few counts of this clone. This chain links TRBV4-2 with TRBJ1-5, with D maybe TRBD1 (6 bases). Per germline, CDR1 LGHNA and CDR2 YNFKEQ. V was clipped by 1 base and J by 2 bases, with 12 bases between them. This CDR3 region has 16 residues. CDR3 in DNA: TGTGCCAGCAGCCAAGTAAGGGGGTCTGGCAATCAGCCCCAGCATTTT. Translation gives CASSQVRGSGNQPQHF.

V usage is TRBV7-6 and J usage is TRBJ2-7, with a weak D call TRBD1 (6 bases). This CDR3 is built from 14 residues. The germline V gene has CDR1 SGHVS and CDR2 FNYEAQ. V lost 5 bases, J lost 6 bases, and 17 bases lay in between. CDR3 in amino acids: CASSPNRVPPEQYF. CDR3 DNA sequence: TGTGCCAGCAGCCCTAACAGGGTTCCACCCGAGCAGTACTTC.

The rearrangement joins TRBV15 to TRBJ2-7; the match to TRBD2 covers 7 bases. Germline V gene data show CDR1 as LNHNV and CDR2 as YYDKDF (reference sequence). This CDR3 has 16 amino acids. V lost 3 bases, J lost 0 bases, and 8 bases stayed unmatched. CDR3 protein: CATSSRKTSSSYEQYF. The CDR3 bases are TGTGCCACCAGCAGCCGCAAGACTAGCTCCTCCTACGAGCAGTACTTC.

The genes are TRBV7-9 and TRBJ2-3; D may be TRBD2 (5 bases). The CDR3 is made up of 12 amino acids. The ends were cut back, 6 bases at V and 6 bases at J, with 10 bases in the middle. CDR1 and CDR2 from the germline V gene are SEHNR and FQNEAQ (reference sequence). The CDR3 reads CASRELADTQYF. CDR3 nucleotides: TGTGCCAGCAGGGAATTAGCGGATACGCAGTATTTT.

The CDR3 sequence: CASSPRDRVGYTF. The CDR3 nucleotides are TGTGCCAGCAGTCCACGGGACAGGGTAGGCTACACCTTC. The V call is TRBV27, the J call TRBJ1-2; 9 bases map to TRBD1. Germline CDR1 reads MNHEY; CDR2 reads SMNVEV (reference sequence). J gave up 8 bases and V 5 bases, and 6 bases lay outside the gene matches. This CDR3 spans 13 amino acids.

The genes are TRBV28 and TRBJ2-3; 7 bases fit TRBD2. The CDR3 totals 15 residues. The germline CDR1 and CDR2 sequences are MDHEN and SYDVKM. The J segment lost 3 bases and the V segment lost 5 bases, leaving 8 bases of the junction unmatched. The DNA of the CDR3 is TGTGCCAGCAGTCCCCCTGGGGGGGGGACAGATACGCAGTATTTT. It yields the protein CASSPPGGGTDTQYF.

This sequence joins TRBV15 and TRBJ1-5, with D unclear. Germline values: CDR1 LNHNV, CDR2 YYDKDF (reference sequence). The CDR3 has 13 residues. V was pared by 8 bases and J by 4 bases, with 12 bases between. CDR3 coding DNA: TGTGCCACCTCGCTTGCACCAAATCAGCCCCAGCATTTT. It translates to CATSLAPNQPQHF.

This clone was seen once. This rearrangement joins TRBV19 to TRBJ2-7, with 8 bases matching TRBD2. The germline gives CDR1 LNHDA, CDR2 SQIVND (reference sequence). J lost 3 bases, V lost 5 bases, and 9 bases had no gene match. This CDR3 has 15 residues. The CDR3 region is CASSPQAGGYYEQYF. The CDR3 coding sequence is TGTGCCAGTAGTCCCCAGGCGGGAGGATACTACGAGCAGTACTTC.

In this sample, this clone turned up a few times. This chain links TRBV24-1 with TRBJ2-2; perhaps TRBD2 as D (6 bases). CDR1 is KGHDR and CDR2 is SFDVKD in the germline V gene. The CDR3 totals 13 residues. V gave up 7 bases and J gave up 4 bases, with 9 bases separating them. Written as DNA, the CDR3 is TGTGCCACCAGGGACGGGGGCACCGGGGAGCTGTTTTTT. Its protein is CATRDGGTGELFF.

The V call is TRBV12-3 or TRBV12-4, the J call TRBJ1-2, with 8 nucleotides matching TRBD1. There are 12 residues in the CDR3. V gave up 4 bases and J gave up 5 bases; unmatched junction bases: 0. Written as DNA, the CDR3 is TGTGCCAGCAGTTGGACAGGGTATGGCTACACCTTC. Translated: CASSWTGYGYTF.

The chain combines TRBV19 with TRBJ2-7; 7 positions agree with TRBD1. Germline CDR1 reads LNHDA; CDR2 reads SQIVND (reference sequence). The CDR3 is made up of 14 amino acids. Losses at the gene ends were 7 bases for V and 0 bases for J; bases not matched to a gene: 6. This chain's CDR3 is CASTPTGASYEQYF. The CDR3 region has the DNA TGTGCCAGTACCCCCACAGGGGCCTCCTACGAGCAGTACTTC. Full variable domain (missing parts from reference TRBV19 and TRBJ2-7): DGGITQSPKYLFRKEGQNVTLSCEQNLNHDAMYWYRQDPGQGLRLIYYSQIVNDFQKGDIAEGYSVSREKKESFPLTVTSAQKNPTAFYLCASTPTGASYEQYFGPGTRLTVT.

This chain links TRBV5-1 with TRBJ2-7, with 9 positions matching TRBD1. The J segment lost 3 bases and the V segment lost 0 bases, leaving 16 bases of the junction unmatched. Germline CDR1 is SGHRS and CDR2 is YFSETQ. The CDR3 is 19 amino acids. As DNA, the CDR3 is TGCGCCAGCAGCTTGGCGCCGCCGGGACAGGGATCCCACTACTACGAGCAGTACTTC. It specifies CASSLAPPGQGSHYYEQYF.

The genes are TRBV9 and TRBJ2-2; no firm D call. V lost 0 bases and J lost 1, with 4 bases in between. Germline CDR1 SGDLS, CDR2 YYNGEE. This CDR3 is 14 amino acids long. Here the CDR3 reads CASSVGLNTGELFF. CDR3 DNA: TGTGCCAGCAGCGTAGGACTGAACACCGGGGAGCTGTTTTTT.

V gene TRBV7-3 combines with J gene TRBJ2-2; 10 bases are shared with TRBD1. V was clipped by 6 bases and J by 4 bases; unmatched bases: 8. The CDR3 consists of 16 residues. Germline lookup yields CDR1 SGHTA and CDR2 FQGTGA. DNA of the CDR3: TGTGCCAGCAGTCCTTGGGGACAGGGGATCACCGGGGAGCTGTTTTTT. It specifies CASSPWGQGITGELFF.

The chain has TRBV24-1 and TRBJ2-2; 10 bases align to TRBD1. CDR3 length equals 17 residues. J gave up 4 bases and V 4 bases, and 8 bases lay outside the gene matches. Germline V CDR1 and CDR2: KGHDR, SFDVKD. CDR3: CATSDPGTGVVTGELFF. CDR3 DNA: TGTGCCACCAGTGACCCCGGGACAGGGGTCGTCACCGGGGAGCTGTTTTTT.

The rearrangement joins TRBV19 to TRBJ1-4; 9 bases match TRBD1. Trimming removed 3 bases from V and 4 bases from J; junction bases left unmatched: 3. The CDR3 spans 15 residues. Germline V lookup: CDR1 LNHDA, CDR2 SQIVND (reference sequence). As DNA, the CDR3 is TGTGCCAGTAGTATGGGACAGGGCATTAATGAAAAACTGTTTTTT. This gives the protein CASSMGQGINEKLFF.

The V call is TRBV9, the J call TRBJ1-1; 7 bases map to TRBD1. Germline V gene data show CDR1 as SGDLS and CDR2 as YYNGEE. The CDR3 sequence is 15 residues long. Trimming removed 1 base from V and 1 base from J; junction bases left unmatched: 4. The CDR3 DNA reads as TGTGCCAGCAGCGTAACAGGGGATTCGAACACTGAAGCTTTCTTT. Translated, it gives CASSVTGDSNTEAFF. Full variable domain (outside the CDR3, taken from reference TRBV9 and TRBJ1-1): DSGVTQTPKHLITATGQRVTLRCSPRSGDLSVYWYQQSLDQGLQFLIQYYNGEERAKGNILERFSAQQFPDLHSELNLSSLELGDSALYFCASSVTGDSNTEAFFGQGTRLTVV.

The CDR3 is CATSGVAGIRGYNEQFF. DNA of the CDR3: TGTGCCACCAGTGGAGTAGCGGGGATTAGGGGATACAATGAGCAGTTCTTC. The rearrangement links TRBV24-1 to TRBJ2-1, with 8 bases aligning to TRBD2. The germline V gene encodes CDR1 KGHDR and CDR2 SFDVKD. V gave up 5 bases and J gave up 4 bases; unmatched junction bases: 12. The CDR3 totals 17 residues.

The V and J genes are TRBV3-1 (or the pseudogene TRBV3-2) and TRBJ1-3; D not certain. V lost 5 bases and J lost 0, with 8 bases in between. This CDR3 spans 14 amino acids. Germline CDR1 and CDR2: LGHDT and YNNKEL (reference sequence). CDR3 in amino acids: CASSAVPSGNTIYF. The CDR3 nucleotides are TGTGCCAGCAGCGCAGTGCCCTCTGGAAACACCATATATTTT.

CDR3 DNA sequence: TGTGCCAGCAGTTCCTTACAGCTCACAGATACGCAGTATTTT. Its protein is CASSSLQLTDTQYF. This chain joins TRBV28 and TRBJ2-3, with D hard to call. The CDR3 is made up of 14 amino acids. V lost 4 bases and J lost 2, with 10 bases in between. The V gene's germline CDR1 is MDHEN and CDR2 SYDVKM.

This rearrangement joins TRBV25-1 to TRBJ1-5; D gene ambiguous. CDR3 length equals 16 residues. The V and J ends lost 1 base and 2 bases respectively, with 12 bases between them. In germline, CDR1 is MGHDK, CDR2 SYGVNS. In nucleotides, the CDR3 is TGTGCCAGCAGTGAATCTGGTGCCCAGGGCAATCAGCCCCAGCATTTT. This translates into CASSESGAQGNQPQHF.

The chain carries TRBV27 and TRBJ1-5; D is uncertain. Germline V CDR1 and CDR2: MNHEY, SMNVEV (reference sequence). The CDR3 covers 13 residues. V lost 0 bases to trimming and J lost 12 bases, with 12 bases between them. For the CDR3, the DNA is TGTGCCAGCAGTTTATCGTCGAGTCCAGTCCAGCATTTT. Its translation is CASSLSSSPVQHF.

The chain has TRBV4-1 and TRBJ2-1; the D gene is possibly TRBD2 (6 bases). Germline values: CDR1 MGHRA, CDR2 YSYEKL. Deletions cut 1 base from V and 9 bases from J, with 13 bases between. The CDR3 has 14 residues. CDR3 DNA sequence: TGCGCCAGCAGCCAAGCCCAAGCGGGCGGTGAGCAGTTCTTC. As protein: CASSQAQAGGEQFF.

The genes are TRBV7-8 and TRBJ2-2; D is perhaps TRBD1 or TRBD2 (5 bases each). V lost 0 bases and J lost 7, with 15 bases in between. Germline V gene lookup returns CDR1 SGHVS and CDR2 FQNEAQ. This CDR3 region has 16 residues. The CDR3 region is CASSLARGQGNGELFF. In nucleotides, the CDR3 is TGTGCCAGCAGCTTAGCGAGAGGGCAGGGAAACGGGGAGCTGTTTTTT.

V and J are TRBV4-3 and TRBJ2-7; the D gene is possibly TRBD1 (6 bases). The germline V gene has CDR1 LGHNA and CDR2 YSLEER. The CDR3 runs to 14 residues. V dropped 2 bases and J dropped 3 bases, with 11 bases sitting between them. This CDR3 reads CASSQIQGLYEQYF. CDR3 nucleotides: TGCGCCAGCAGCCAAATACAGGGTCTCTACGAGCAGTACTTC.

The rearrangement uses TRBV7-2 and TRBJ2-2; TRBD1 aligns across 7 bases. Germline V gives CDR1 SGHTA, CDR2 FQGNSA. This CDR3 spans 16 amino acids. V dropped 3 bases and J dropped 4; count of bases not matched to a gene: 8. The DNA of the CDR3 is TGTGCCAGCAGCTTCAGGGGGTACCCTCGCACCGGGGAGCTGTTTTTT. Protein product: CASSFRGYPRTGELFF.

The chain joins TRBV9 to TRBJ2-4; TRBD1 aligns across 9 bases. V dropped 4 bases and J dropped 2; count of bases not matched to a gene: 4. CDR3 length: 15 residues. CDR1 is SGDLS and CDR2 is YYNGEE in the germline V gene. The CDR3 spells CASSLTGGSKNIQYF. As DNA, the CDR3 is TGTGCCAGCAGCCTGACAGGGGGATCCAAAAACATTCAGTACTTC.

The rearrangement uses TRBV5-6 and TRBJ2-5, with TRBD2 matching 9 bases. This CDR3 is 16 amino acids long. V was pared by 4 bases and J by 2 bases, with 9 bases of the junction left unmatched. The germline V gene encodes CDR1 SGHDT and CDR2 YYEEEE. The DNA for the CDR3 is TGTGCCAGCAGCACTAACCGACTAGCGGTACAAGAGACCCAGTACTTC. This encodes CASSTNRLAVQETQYF.